Listed below are T cell receptor beta chains from one sample, sequenced in a study of spatial heterogeneity in lung cancer. Using its own MiXCR run on the 5' RACE reads, TCRdb lists one record per CDR3 protein. The repertoire holds around 690 distinct CDR3 sequences, with 16% as singletons. The starting material was lung tumor tissue, obtained at surgery. The receptors come from a male donor with early-stage non-small cell lung cancer. Both conserved end residues are part of each CDR3. A D gene is named only where the DNA matches it firmly. A clone size is listed for some rows: how often the clone was seen (once, few, many), or a class if it is expanded.

d_gene	abundance	v_gene	j_gene	CDR3aa	CDR3nt
.	few	TRBV9	TRBJ2-7	CASSPEARTTPYEQYF	TGTGCCAGCAGCCCCGAGGCGAGGACAACCCCCTACGAGCAGTACTTC
.	medium-sized	TRBV5-1	TRBJ2-5	CASGDGYQETQYF	TGCGCCAGCGGAGACGGCTACCAAGAGACCCAGTACTTC
.	medium-sized	TRBV24-1	TRBJ2-5	CATSEAGYQETQYF	TGTGCCACCAGTGAAGCAGGGTATCAAGAGACCCAGTACTTC
TRBD2	.	TRBV5-6	TRBJ2-3	CASSSTMIAGDLTDTQYF	TGTGCCAGCAGCTCGACCATGATAGCGGGGGACCTCACAGATACGCAGTATTTT
.	few	TRBV29-1	TRBJ2-7	CSVVSQGYEQYF	TGCAGCGTTGTGTCCCAGGGCTACGAGCAGTACTTC
.	once	TRBV7-6	TRBJ1-4	CASSAYTGATNEKLFF	TGTGCCAGCAGCGCCTATACAGGTGCAACTAATGAAAAACTGTTTTTT
.	.	TRBV20-1	TRBJ2-1	CSAKGQPYNEQFF	TGCAGTGCTAAAGGACAGCCCTACAATGAGCAGTTCTTC
.	medium-sized	TRBV7-2	TRBJ2-5	CASSWGREETQYF	TGTGCCAGCAGCTGGGGTAGGGAGGAGACCCAGTACTTC
TRBD1	.	TRBV6-4	TRBJ2-6	CASSPEGAAGANVLTF	TGTGCCAGCAGTCCCGAGGGGGCGGCTGGGGCCAACGTCCTGACTTTC
.	medium-sized	TRBV6-2/TRBV6-3	TRBJ2-7	CASSYSIRQSEQYF	TGTGCCAGCAGTTACTCGATCCGACAGAGCGAGCAGTACTTC
TRBD2	few	TRBV4-1	TRBJ2-1	CASSQGLAGVSEQFF	TGCGCCAGCAGCCAGGGACTAGCGGGAGTTAGTGAGCAGTTCTTC
TRBD2	large	TRBV6-6	TRBJ2-1	CASSYAFGGAYNEQFF	TGTGCCAGCAGTTACGCCTTCGGGGGGGCCTACAATGAGCAGTTCTTC
TRBD2	medium-sized	TRBV20-1	TRBJ2-1	CSARRLAGRYNEQFF	TGCAGTGCTCGACGCCTAGCGGGACGATACAATGAGCAGTTCTTC
TRBD1	.	TRBV10-2	TRBJ1-6	CASLPGGSYNSPLHF	TGCGCCAGCCTCCCAGGGGGCTCCTATAATTCACCCCTCCACTTT
TRBD2	.	TRBV7-2	TRBJ2-1	CASSTSVDNEQFF	TGTGCCAGCAGCACTAGCGTGGACAATGAGCAGTTCTTC
.	medium-sized	TRBV4-2	TRBJ2-1	CASSQDNPYYYNEQFF	TGTGCCAGCAGCCAAGATAACCCCTACTACTACAATGAGCAGTTCTTC
.	few	TRBV5-4	TRBJ1-2	CASSFVLGDGYTF	TGTGCCAGCAGCTTCGTTCTGGGGGATGGCTACACCTTC
.	.	TRBV6-2/TRBV6-3	TRBJ2-7	CASSYLAPNSYEQYF	TGTGCCAGCAGTTACCTAGCGCCGAACTCCTACGAGCAGTACTTC
.	.	TRBV7-2	TRBJ2-3	CASSLPGADTQYF	TGTGCCAGCAGCCTTCCGGGGGCAGATACGCAGTATTTT
.	.	TRBV5-4	TRBJ2-5	CASSLVVAGQETQYF	TGTGCCAGCAGCTTGGTGGTAGCCGGCCAAGAGACCCAGTACTTC
.	.	TRBV4-1	TRBJ1-1	CASSQMVNTEAFF	TGCGCCAGCAGCCAAATGGTGAACACTGAAGCTTTCTTT
TRBD2	medium-sized	TRBV10-2	TRBJ2-7	CATLTSATYEQYF	TGCGCCACCTTGACTAGCGCAACCTACGAGCAGTACTTC
.	.	TRBV9	TRBJ2-7	CASTVGSDSYEQYF	TGTGCCAGCACCGTAGGGTCAGACTCCTACGAGCAGTACTTC
TRBD2	.	TRBV19	TRBJ2-2	CASSHSRATSGRARGTGELFF	TGTGCCAGTAGCCACTCAAGGGCAACTAGCGGGAGGGCGAGAGGGACCGGGGAGCTGTTTTTT
.	few	TRBV7-3	TRBJ1-1	CASSLRGDTEAFF	TGTGCCAGCAGCTTACGCGGGGACACTGAAGCTTTCTTT
.	hyperexpanded	TRBV18	TRBJ2-2	CASSPPETPNTGELFF	TGTGCCAGCTCACCTCCTGAGACGCCGAACACCGGGGAGCTGTTTTTT
.	medium-sized	TRBV9	TRBJ1-2	CASIWGGNYGYTF	TGTGCCAGCATCTGGGGTGGTAACTATGGCTACACCTTC
.	medium-sized	TRBV7-6	TRBJ2-7	CASSLGGPVTVNEQYF	TGTGCCAGCAGCTTAGGGGGGCCCGTGACAGTAAATGAGCAGTACTTC
TRBD2	.	TRBV13	TRBJ2-1	CASSSFSGGRYNEQFF	TGTGCCAGCAGCTCCTTTAGCGGGGGTCGTTACAATGAGCAGTTCTTC
.	medium-sized	TRBV6-6	TRBJ1-1	CASSYSIEMNTEAFF	TGTGCCAGCAGTTACTCTATAGAGATGAACACTGAAGCTTTCTTT
.	.	TRBV6-2/TRBV6-3	TRBJ2-1	CASGESYNEQFF	TGTGCCAGCGGGGAGAGCTACAATGAGCAGTTCTTC
TRBD2	.	TRBV9	TRBJ2-7	CASSAGGGSSYEQYF	TGTGCCAGCAGCGCCGGCGGGGGGAGCTCCTACGAGCAGTACTTC
.	.	TRBV11-2	TRBJ1-4	CASSLAGARDEKLFF	TGTGCCAGCAGCTTAGCAGGGGCCAGGGATGAAAAACTGTTTTTT
.	few	TRBV12-3/TRBV12-4	TRBJ2-3	CASSSLLTDTQYF	TGTGCCAGCAGTTCATTGTTGACAGATACGCAGTATTTT
.	medium-sized	TRBV24-1	TRBJ2-3	CATSDLSSGGVNTQYF	TGTGCCACCAGTGATCTGAGTAGCGGAGGAGTCAATACGCAGTATTTT
TRBD2	.	TRBV27	TRBJ2-2	CASSLYPLAGVAGELFF	TGTGCCAGCAGTTTATACCCACTAGCGGGAGTCGCCGGGGAGCTGTTTTTT
.	.	TRBV4-1	TRBJ2-5	CASSQDRGYETQYF	TGCGCCAGCAGCCAAGATAGGGGGTACGAGACCCAGTACTTC
TRBD1	large	TRBV20-1	TRBJ1-5	CSAITGGADQPQHF	TGCAGTGCTATCACAGGGGGCGCGGATCAGCCCCAGCATTTT
TRBD1	.	TRBV7-2	TRBJ2-7	CASSLETGNYEQYF	TGTGCCAGCAGCTTAGAGACAGGGAACTACGAGCAGTACTTC
TRBD1	medium-sized	TRBV12-3/TRBV12-4	TRBJ1-2	CASSRGQGARGYTF	TGTGCCAGCAGTCGAGGACAGGGGGCGCGTGGCTACACCTTC
.	medium-sized	TRBV11-2	TRBJ2-2	CASSLGTASGELFF	TGTGCCAGCAGCTTAGGCACGGCGTCCGGGGAGCTGTTTTTT
.	.	TRBV4-1	TRBJ2-7	CASTQRTNVEFYEQYF	TGCGCCAGCACCCAGAGAACGAACGTCGAGTTCTACGAGCAGTACTTC